The 26 T cell receptor beta chains below were found in one sample sequenced in a study of CD8+CD57+ T cells in acquired aplastic anemia. Using genomic DNA as the template, TCR beta VDJ and CDR3 profiling was carried out. From the reads, TCRdb called clonotypes with MiXCR, one entry per CDR3 protein. The table includes about 420,000 distinct CDR3 sequences, 65% to 80% detected once. The material sequenced was sorted CD4+, CD8+, or CD8+CD57+ T cells (not recorded which) from PBMCs. These receptor sequences come from a human donor in good health, serving as a control.

This clonotype showed up many times. The rearrangement uses TRBV5-8 and TRBJ2-7; D is ambiguous. Germline CDR1 reads SGHTS; CDR2 reads YDEGEE. The CDR3 length is 12 residues. Between the trimmed V and J ends, which lost 0 bases and 12 bases, there was a span of 13 bases. CDR3 nucleotide sequence: TGTGCCAGCAGCTTGGAGGCGTCAGCTCCGTACTTC. Translating it yields CASSLEASAPYF.

A single count supports this clonotype. J is TRBJ1-6 and V is TRBV7-8, with 9 bases fitting TRBD1. The junction had 12 bases not matched to a gene; V was cut back by 0 bases and J by 15 bases. This CDR3 contains 16 residues. From germline, CDR1 is SGHVS and CDR2 FQNEAQ. CDR3 residues: CASSLAAGTGCTSLHF. CDR3 DNA sequence: TGTGCCAGCAGCTTAGCCGCCGGGACAGGGTGCACGAGCCTCCACTTT.

The CDR3 here is CASGSGGNPNQPQHF. CDR3 coding DNA: TGTGCTAGTGGATCAGGGGGAAACCCGAATCAGCCCCAGCATTTT. V usage is TRBV12-5 and J usage is TRBJ1-5; the match to TRBD1 covers 7 bases. The CDR3 runs 15 residues. Germline V CDR1 and CDR2: LGHNT, FRNRAP. The trim removed 6 bases at V and 4 bases at J, leaving 9 bases unmatched.

The rearrangement joins TRBV5-5 to TRBJ1-3; no clear D gene. The CDR3 runs 14 residues. The ends were cut back, 0 bases at V and 8 bases at J, with 12 bases in the middle. Germline CDR1 and CDR2: SGHKS and YYEKEE (reference sequence). CDR3 amino acids: CASSLGTSGDTIYF. The CDR3 DNA follows: TGTGCCAGCAGCTTGGGTACATCCGGGGACACCATATATTTT.

This CDR3 is CSACPGSGHYNEQFF. The CDR3 nucleotides are TGCAGTGCCTGTCCCGGTAGCGGCCACTACAATGAGCAGTTCTTC. J is TRBJ2-1 and V is TRBV20-1, with TRBD2 as a possible D gene (6 bases). Between the trimmed V and J ends, which lost 6 bases and 3 bases, there was a span of 18 bases. The CDR3 covers 15 residues. In germline, CDR1 is DFQATT, CDR2 SNEGSKA (reference sequence).

The rearrangement uses TRBV7-2 and TRBJ1-1; 8 bases line up with TRBD1. CDR1 SGHTA and CDR2 FQGNSA come from the germline V gene. The CDR3 extends over 13 amino acids. With 6 bases clipped from V and 4 bases from J, the junction kept 4 bases outside the gene matches. The CDR3 loop reads CASRPGGGTEAFF. The CDR3 DNA reads TGTGCCAGCAGACCAGGGGGCGGCACTGAAGCTTTCTTT.

J is TRBJ2-3 and V is TRBV12-3 or TRBV12-4, with D possibly called TRBD1 or TRBD2 (7 bases each). V was cut by 6 bases and J by 3 bases, with 19 bases left in between. The CDR3 is 16 amino acids. The chain's CDR3 is CASSLGGGLSTDTQYF. DNA of the CDR3: TGTGCCAGCAGCTTGGGAGGGGGCCTCAGTACAGATACGCAGTATTTT.

The CDR3 loop is CASRTRGGGEGYTF. In DNA form, the CDR3 reads TGTGCCAGCAGGACCCGCGGTGGGGGGGAAGGCTACACCTTC. The gene calls are TRBV6-1 and TRBJ1-2; D might be TRBD1 (5 bases). The V end was cut by 6 bases, the J end by 8 bases, with 19 bases between. This CDR3 is 14 amino acids long. Looked up from germline, CDR1 is MNHNS and CDR2 is SASEGT.

The chain links TRBV4-2 to TRBJ2-1; TRBD1 aligns across 7 bases. V was clipped by 0 bases and J by 8 bases; unmatched bases: 7. Germline lookup yields CDR1 LGHNA and CDR2 YNFKEQ. This CDR3 is built from 15 residues. As DNA, the CDR3 is TGTGCCAGCAGCCAAGAATCAAGCCAGGGGGATGAGCAGTTCTTC. Its translation: CASSQESSQGDEQFF.

This clonotype was seen repeatedly, ten times or more. V gene TRBV7-2 combines with J gene TRBJ1-5, with 9 bases lining up with TRBD1. Germline CDR1 reads SGHTA; CDR2 reads FQGNSA. The CDR3 totals 14 residues. Trimming cost V 3 bases and J 9 bases; bases outside gene matches: 6. CDR3 sequence reads: CASSLGDRVRPQHF. The CDR3 nucleotides are TGTGCCAGCAGCTTGGGGGACAGGGTAAGGCCCCAGCATTTT.

Note on this clonotype: Given the absence of the conserved phenylalanine or tryptophan at the CDR3 end, a read error is likely. The DNA is omitted, as the CDR3 cannot be located on it reliably, and the CDR3 follows TCRdb's listing. The chain combines TRBV7-2 with TRBJ1-2. CDR1 and CDR2 from the germline V gene are SGHTA and FQGNSA. The CDR3 numbers 13 amino acids, ends counted. The CDR3 loop reads CASSKTRNRGYVH.

Concerning this clonotype: Because the CDR3 is missing its conserved closing phenylalanine or tryptophan, this is likely a read error. The DNA is left out, because the CDR3 cannot be placed on it with certainty; the CDR3 is given as TCRdb lists it. The chain links TRBV7-2 to TRBJ2-2; the table names TRBD1, a call not compared with the DNA. Germline V gene data show CDR1 as SGHTA and CDR2 as FQGNSA. From its first to its last residue, the CDR3 has 13 amino acids. This CDR3 is CASSSGQGKHEQY.

This chain uses TRBV2 with TRBJ2-7, with 7 bases lining up with TRBD1. The germline gives CDR1 SNHLY, CDR2 FYNNEI. The CDR3 has 13 amino acids. V trimming: 8 bases; J trimming: 6 bases; junction bases outside the gene matches: 10. The CDR3 coding sequence is TGTGCCAGCGGTAGCGAGGGGGCGGGCGAGCAGTACTTC. Protein sequence: CASGSEGAGEQYF.

This clonotype showed up many times. This chain uses TRBV25-1 with TRBJ2-3; 10 bases map to TRBD2. Looked up from germline, CDR1 is MGHDK and CDR2 is SYGVNS. Trimming cost V 2 bases and J 6 bases; bases outside gene matches: 8. There are 16 residues in the CDR3. CDR3 region: CASSEPAGGPGDTQYF. For the CDR3, the DNA is TGTGCCAGCAGTGAACCAGCGGGGGGGCCGGGGGATACGCAGTATTTT.

The chain has TRBV19 and TRBJ1-1, with D unresolved. V was clipped by 3 bases and J by 5 bases, with 10 bases between them. Germline V gene sequence: CDR1 LNHDA, CDR2 SQIVND (reference sequence). The length of the CDR3 is 13 residues. CDR3 sequence: CASSMWGGTEAFF. In DNA form, the CDR3 reads TGTGCCAGTAGTATGTGGGGAGGGACTGAAGCTTTCTTT.

This clonotype was counted once. The V call is TRBV7-3, the J call TRBJ1-6; tentative D call: TRBD1 (5 bases). The CDR3 totals 11 residues. V was trimmed by 3 bases and J by 17 bases, leaving 11 bases between them. Germline CDR1 and CDR2: SGHTA and FQGTGA. CDR3 sequence (DNA): TGTGCCAGCAGCTTGTCGGTAGGGGTCCACTTT. Amino acid sequence: CASSLSVGVHF.

The V and J genes are TRBV20-1 and TRBJ1-1; D possibly corresponds to TRBD1 (5 bases). The length of the CDR3 is 13 residues. Trimming removed 5 bases from V and 5 bases from J, with 15 bases in between. Germline CDR1 DFQATT, CDR2 SNEGSKA (reference sequence). Here the CDR3 reads CSAELIGGTEAFF. CDR3 in DNA: TGCAGTGCTGAGCTGATTGGGGGGACTGAAGCTTTCTTT.

To note about this clonotype: The missing conserved phenylalanine or tryptophan at the end of this CDR3 makes a read error likely. The DNA is left out, because the CDR3 cannot be placed on it with certainty; the CDR3 is given as TCRdb lists it. V and J are TRBV7-2 and TRBJ1-2. The germline gives CDR1 SGHTA, CDR2 FQGNSA. 13 amino acids form the CDR3, both terminal residues included. The CDR3 sequence: CASSFDGLEQYFV.

This clonotype was detected once. The chain couples TRBV7-9 to TRBJ1-2; D is unresolved. The germline V and J ends were trimmed by 1 base and 8 bases, with 17 bases remaining between them. Germline V CDR1 and CDR2: SEHNR, FQNEAQ (reference sequence). The CDR3 has 15 amino acids. CDR3 sequence (DNA): TGTGCCAGCAGCTTAGTAGCCGCGGACCGCCGGGGCTACACCTTC. Its translation is CASSLVAADRRGYTF.

Comment on this clonotype: A read error may produce the germline difference seen at one junction end. V usage is TRBV7-2 and J usage is TRBJ2-7, with D unclear. Per germline, CDR1 SGHTA and CDR2 FQGNSA. The CDR3 is made up of 14 amino acids. CDR3 residues: CAISLEVTSYEQYF. The DNA for the CDR3 is TGCGCCATCAGCTTAGAAGTTACATCCTACGAGCAGTACTTC.

On this clonotype: At one end, the junction sequence differs from germline, possibly due to a read error. The J gene is TRBJ2-7, the V gene TRBV25-1; 7 bases map to TRBD2. The CDR3 loop spans 15 amino acids. CDR1 and CDR2 (germline): MGHDK, SYGVNS. The CDR3 coding sequence is TGTGCCAGCATTATAAACCCTAGCGGTTTCTATACGCAGTACTTT. It specifies CASIINPSGFYTQYF.

With respect to this clonotype: Since the CDR3 does not end with the conserved phenylalanine or tryptophan, this likely comes from a read error. The DNA is left out, because the CDR3 cannot be placed on it with certainty; the CDR3 is given as TCRdb lists it. The chain is built from TRBV19 and TRBJ1-1; whether TRBD1, the table's D call, matches the DNA was not checked. The CDR3 numbers 14 amino acids, ends counted. Germline CDR1 and CDR2: LNHDA and SQIVND (reference sequence). The CDR3 spells CASSITALNTEAQY.

This clonotype was counted a single time. The rearrangement links TRBV5-5 to TRBJ1-2; no firm D call. V was clipped by 5 bases and J by 6 bases, with 14 bases between them. This CDR3 has 13 amino acids. Per the germline V gene, CDR1 is SGHKS and CDR2 is YYEKEE (reference sequence). DNA for the CDR3: TGTGCCAGCAGTGGATCCCCAGACGATGGCTACACCTTC. Its translation: CASSGSPDDGYTF.

The V and J genes are TRBV7-2 and TRBJ1-1, with 7 bases matching TRBD1. This CDR3 spans 15 amino acids. V dropped 5 bases and J dropped 14; count of bases not matched to a gene: 20. Germline V gene data show CDR1 as SGHTA and CDR2 as FQGNSA. In nucleotides, the CDR3 is TGTGCCAGCAGCCGGGCAGGGGGGGGAGAGACTGAGTACTTCTTT. This encodes CASSRAGGGETEYFF.

This clonotype occurred a few times. This may be a read error, as it is one base from a much larger clone. V and J are TRBV6-1 and TRBJ1-2; D uncertain. Trimming took 7 bases from V and 7 from J, leaving 16 bases between them. This CDR3 comprises 13 residues. CDR1 is MNHNS, CDR2 SASEGT, per germline. The CDR3 DNA reads as TGTGCCAGCACTCTACAAAGGGCATCTGGCTACACCTTC. Translating it yields CASTLQRASGYTF.

To note about this clonotype: A much larger clone lies a single base off, so this may be a read error. The chain joins TRBV11-2 to TRBJ1-1, with D hard to call. V lost 3 bases and J 2 bases, leaving 16 bases between the germline ends. Germline loops: CDR1 SGHAT, CDR2 FQNNGV. The CDR3 totals 16 residues. The CDR3 region has the DNA TGTGCCAGCAGCTTCCCCCACCGAGGGATAAACACTGAAGCTTTCTTT. Protein product: CASSFPHRGINTEAFF.